The TCR beta chain described here comes from a study of CD8+CD57+ T cells in acquired aplastic anemia. At least ten counts were recorded for this clonotype. The use of genomic DNA as template underpinned the TCR beta VDJ and CDR3 profiling. TCRdb ran MiXCR on the reads and lists one entry per CDR3 protein. Seen here are under 200,000 distinct CDR3 sequences, 55% to 80% observed once, and the top ten hold under 60%. The CDR3 has 15 residues. Germline V lookup: CDR1 SGHDT, CDR2 YYEEEE. J was trimmed by 6 bases and V by 1 base; bases with no gene match: 8. V gene TRBV5-6 combines with J gene TRBJ2-7, with 9 bases aligning to TRBD1. This sequence originates from a human donor in good health. The sample comprised sorted CD4+, CD8+, or CD8+CD57+ T cells (not recorded which) from PBMCs. The CDR3 loop is CASSLSTGGPVEQYF. CDR3 in DNA: TGTGCCAGCAGCTTGTCGACAGGGGGTCCGGTCGAGCAGTACTTC.